A selection of T cell receptor beta chains follows, all from one sample in a study of blood T cell repertoires in COVID-19. The protocol was immunoSEQ multiplex PCR, while the TCRdb copy is restricted to in-frame clones and leaves out a portion. This sample yields about 160,000 clones, of which about 83% are seen a single time; approximately 8% belongs to the top ten. What was sequenced was peripheral blood. These receptors were obtained from a man aged 60 to 69 with acute or convalescent COVID-19. The CDR3 runs from the conserved cysteine through the conserved F or W. D genes are given only for firm matches. Not every row has a clone size; where given, it reads once, few, many or a size class.

size: few
V: TRBV9
length: 16
J: TRBJ2-5
D: TRBD2
DNA: TGTGCCAGCAGTCCGGGACTAGCGGAAACCCAAGAGACCCAGTACTTC
CDR3: CASSPGLAETQETQYF

size: few
V: TRBV3-1/TRBV3-2
length: 14
J: TRBJ2-3
D: TRBD1
DNA: TGTGCCAGCAGACTGGGGACAGGCACAGATACGCAGTATTTT
CDR3: CASRLGTGTDTQYF

size: NA
V: TRBV19
length: 15
J: TRBJ1-1
D: TRBD1
DNA: TGTGCCAGTAGAATAACACAACAGGGGATAACTGAAGCTTTCTTT
CDR3: CASRITQQGITEAFF

size: NA
V: TRBV29-1
length: 15
J: TRBJ2-1
D: NA
DNA: TGCAGCGTTGGAGGACAGTTACCCTCCTACAATGAGCAGTTCTTC
CDR3: CSVGGQLPSYNEQFF

size: NA
V: TRBV27
length: 13
J: TRBJ1-1
D: TRBD1
DNA: TGTGCCAGCAGTTCGACAGGGGACACTGAAGCTTTCTTT
CDR3: CASSSTGDTEAFF

size: NA
V: TRBV18
length: 18
J: TRBJ1-1
D: NA
DNA: TGTGCCAGCTCACCAATTCCGTCCGAGGGGGGGACGAACACTGAAGCTTTCTTT
CDR3: CASSPIPSEGGTNTEAFF

size: NA
V: TRBV6-6
length: 16
J: TRBJ2-2
D: NA
DNA: TGTGCCAGCAGTTACTCCTCCCTCGGTCCAACCGGGGAGCTGTTTTTT
CDR3: CASSYSSLGPTGELFF

size: NA
V: TRBV3-1/TRBV3-2
length: 14
J: TRBJ1-6
D: TRBD1
DNA: TGTGCCAGCAGCCAAGTGCAGGGGGACTCACCCCTCCACTTT
CDR3: CASSQVQGDSPLHF

size: few
V: TRBV24-1
length: 15
J: TRBJ1-2
D: NA
DNA: TGTGCCACCAGTGATGCAGGAAATGCTAACTATGGCTACACCTTC
CDR3: CATSDAGNANYGYTF

size: NA
V: TRBV19
length: 18
J: TRBJ1-5
D: TRBD1
DNA: TGTGCCAGTAGTCCCCCCCGAGGGACAGGGAACATCAATCAGCCCCAGCATTTT
CDR3: CASSPPRGTGNINQPQHF

size: NA
V: TRBV19
length: 14
J: TRBJ1-5
D: NA
DNA: TGTGCCAGTAGTATAGCTGGAGGGGTTCAGCCCCAGCATTTT
CDR3: CASSIAGGVQPQHF

size: NA
V: TRBV5-6
length: 14
J: TRBJ2-3
D: TRBD2
DNA: TGTGCCAGCAGCGCAGGACTAGCGGCAGATACGCAGTATTTT
CDR3: CASSAGLAADTQYF

size: once
V: TRBV13
length: 14
J: TRBJ2-7
D: TRBD2
DNA: TGTGCCAGCAGCTTAGGTGCGGGGGTCTACGAGCAGTACTTC
CDR3: CASSLGAGVYEQYF

size: NA
V: TRBV11-2
length: 14
J: TRBJ1-1
D: TRBD1
DNA: TGTGCCAGCAGCTCATACAGGGGGCGGTTTATAGCTTTCTTT
CDR3: CASSSYRGRFIAFF

size: few
V: TRBV6-5
length: 14
J: TRBJ1-6
D: NA
DNA: TGTGCCAGCAGAAGGACAGTGAACAATTCACCCCTCCACTTT
CDR3: CASRRTVNNSPLHF

size: NA
V: TRBV5-1
length: 12
J: TRBJ1-2
D: NA
DNA: TGCGCCAGCAGCTCAACAGGGTTTGGCTACACCTTC
CDR3: CASSSTGFGYTF

size: NA
V: TRBV3-1/TRBV3-2
length: 15
J: TRBJ2-7
D: NA
DNA: TGTGCCAGCAGCCTAGGTTCAGGGGATACCTACGAGCAGTACTTC
CDR3: CASSLGSGDTYEQYF

size: NA
V: TRBV19
length: 15
J: TRBJ2-1
D: NA
DNA: TGTGCCAGTAGTATTACTGGAGACTCCTACAATGAGCAGTTCTTC
CDR3: CASSITGDSYNEQFF

size: NA
V: TRBV19
length: 15
J: TRBJ1-4
D: TRBD1
DNA: TGTGCCAGTAGTATTCTTGGAGCAGGGGGTGAAAAACTGTTTTTT
CDR3: CASSILGAGGEKLFF

size: NA
V: TRBV6-2/TRBV6-3
length: 16
J: TRBJ2-2
D: NA
DNA: TGTGCCAGCAGTTACGCTTCGCAGGGTCACACCGGGGAGCTGTTTTTT
CDR3: CASSYASQGHTGELFF

size: NA
V: TRBV7-9
length: 14
J: TRBJ1-1
D: NA
DNA: TGTGCCAGCAGCAAAGTGGGGGGAGGCACTGAAGCTTTCTTT
CDR3: CASSKVGGGTEAFF

size: NA
V: TRBV6-1
length: 17
J: TRBJ1-2
D: NA
DNA: TGTGCCAGCAGTGAACGAGGATCCGTCGAAGCTAACTATGGCTACACCTTC
CDR3: CASSERGSVEANYGYTF

size: NA
V: TRBV27
length: 14
J: TRBJ2-2
D: TRBD1
DNA: TGTGCCAGCAGCCGGACAGGGGTTGCCGGGGAGCTGTTTTTT
CDR3: CASSRTGVAGELFF

size: NA
V: TRBV11-2
length: 14
J: TRBJ1-2
D: NA
DNA: TGTGCCAGCAGCTTAGGAGCGGGGAACTATGGCTACACCTTC
CDR3: CASSLGAGNYGYTF

size: few
V: TRBV4-1
length: 14
J: TRBJ1-1
D: NA
DNA: TGCGCCAGCAGCCAATGGGGAGTAGACACTGAAGCTTTCTTT
CDR3: CASSQWGVDTEAFF

size: NA
V: TRBV4-3
length: 14
J: TRBJ2-7
D: TRBD2
DNA: TGCGCCAGCAGCCAAGTTAGCGGGGTAGGCGAGCAGTACTTC
CDR3: CASSQVSGVGEQYF

size: NA
V: TRBV5-6
length: 15
J: TRBJ2-1
D: TRBD2
DNA: TGTGCCAGCAGCTTTAGCGGGGGGCCCTACAATGAGCAGTTCTTC
CDR3: CASSFSGGPYNEQFF

size: NA
V: TRBV15
length: 15
J: TRBJ1-2
D: TRBD1
DNA: TGTGCCACCAGCAGAGATCACGGACAGGGGAATGGCTACACCTTC
CDR3: CATSRDHGQGNGYTF

size: NA
V: TRBV11-3
length: 16
J: TRBJ2-1
D: NA
DNA: TGTGCCAGCAGCTCTAAACAGGGGAGGAACTTCAATGAGCAGTTCTTC
CDR3: CASSSKQGRNFNEQFF

size: once
V: TRBV30
length: 15
J: TRBJ1-2
D: NA
DNA: TGTGCCTGGAGTGTACTGGCCCAATCGGGCTATGGCTACACCTTC
CDR3: CAWSVLAQSGYGYTF

size: NA
V: TRBV11-2
length: 14
J: TRBJ2-5
D: TRBD2
DNA: TGTGCCAGCTGGGAGGGGTTGGGTGGAGAGACCCAGTACTTC
CDR3: CASWEGLGGETQYF

size: NA
V: TRBV11-2
length: 15
J: TRBJ2-1
D: TRBD1
DNA: TGTGCCAGCAGCCCTCGGACAGGAAAGTGGGATGAGCAGTTCTTC
CDR3: CASSPRTGKWDEQFF

size: NA
V: TRBV27
length: 12
J: TRBJ1-5
D: NA
DNA: TGTGCCAGCAGCCAACCCCCAGGGCCCCAGCATTTT
CDR3: CASSQPPGPQHF

size: NA
V: TRBV14
length: 16
J: TRBJ2-6
D: NA
DNA: TGTGCCAGCAGCCCCCGGAGAGGGACTGGGGCCAACGTCCTGACTTTC
CDR3: CASSPRRGTGANVLTF

size: few
V: TRBV7-2
length: 16
J: TRBJ1-2
D: TRBD1
DNA: TGTGCCAGCAGCCCCAACTCGGCAGGGGGTTACTATGGCTACACCTTC
CDR3: CASSPNSAGGYYGYTF

size: once
V: TRBV5-5
length: 15
J: TRBJ1-5
D: TRBD1
DNA: TGTGCCAGCAGCTGGGGACAGGGGAAGAATCAGCCCCAGCATTTT
CDR3: CASSWGQGKNQPQHF

size: NA
V: TRBV7-9
length: 15
J: TRBJ1-2
D: NA
DNA: TGTGCCAGCAGCTTAGAAAGCACAGGGTTGGGTGGCTACACCTTC
CDR3: CASSLESTGLGGYTF

size: NA
V: TRBV6-5
length: 14
J: TRBJ1-2
D: NA
DNA: TGTGCCAGCAGTTACAAGTCAGGGAGGTATGGCTACACCTTC
CDR3: CASSYKSGRYGYTF

size: NA
V: TRBV7-8
length: 16
J: TRBJ1-2
D: TRBD1
DNA: TGTGCCAGCAGCTTAGCGTTAGGACAGGGCAACTATGGCTACACCTTC
CDR3: CASSLALGQGNYGYTF